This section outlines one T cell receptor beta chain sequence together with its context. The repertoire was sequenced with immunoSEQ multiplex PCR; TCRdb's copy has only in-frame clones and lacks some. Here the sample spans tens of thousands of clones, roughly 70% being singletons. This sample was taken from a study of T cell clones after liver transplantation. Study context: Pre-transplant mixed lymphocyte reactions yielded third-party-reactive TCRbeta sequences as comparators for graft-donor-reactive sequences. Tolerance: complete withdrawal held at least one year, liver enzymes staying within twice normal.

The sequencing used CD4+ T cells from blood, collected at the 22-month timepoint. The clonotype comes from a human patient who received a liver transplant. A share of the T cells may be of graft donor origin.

CDR3 residues: CASSEFLQGPNEKLFF. Here the CDR3 DNA reads TGTGCCAGCAGTGAATTCCTACAGGGGCCCAATGAAAAACTGTTTTTT. The chain recombines TRBV6-1 with TRBJ1-4; 7 positions match TRBD1. Germline V lookup: CDR1 MNHNS, CDR2 SASEGT. V was pared by 2 bases and J by 5 bases, with 8 bases of the junction left unmatched. CDR3 length: 16 amino acids.